This TCR beta chain was documented in a study of blood T cells in healthy people across ages. Findings and limits, study-wide: Higher naive T cell percentage went strongly together with higher TCR beta diversity.

In regard to this clonotype: Its antigen is not identified.

Using a J-beta primer mix together with a sample-barcoded 5' primer, a second PCR was run for roughly 6 to 12 cycles. From the 5' RACE reads, TCRdb called clonotypes with MiXCR, one entry per CDR3 protein. Among 700,000 or so distinct CDR3 sequences listed, less than 45% were seen once. The length of the CDR3 is 12 residues. V lost 6 bases and J 8 bases, leaving 11 bases between the germline ends. The clonotype originates from a man older than 75 in good health. The sample was blood. The chain has TRBV12-3 or TRBV12-4 and TRBJ2-1, with a possible D match to TRBD2 (6 bases). This CDR3 is CASRVGGDEQFF. DNA of the CDR3: TGTGCCAGCAGGGTGGGGGGAGATGAGCAGTTCTTC.